The T cell receptor beta chain under discussion was sequenced for a study of blood T cells in healthy people across ages. Findings and caveats of the study: CMV status of donors was not determined, possibly confounding expanded clonotype changes.

From germline, CDR1 is MNHEY and CDR2 SMNVEV (reference sequence). V was pared by 5 bases and J by 14 bases, with 13 bases between. This CDR3 comprises 12 residues. The use of a sample-barcoded 5' primer and a J-beta primer mix characterized a second PCR of about 7 to 12 cycles. Using its own MiXCR run on the 5' RACE reads, TCRdb lists one record per CDR3 protein. The table lists about 540,000 distinct CDR3 sequences, 20% to 30% of them singletons. This clonotype has more than one count but fewer than ten. Antigen: not known. These same data were also listed under a study on T cells of mothers and their children. That report adds: In this cohort, donors were three healthy Caucasian mothers plus their six children. During the second PCR, the M1S primer introduced sample barcodes along with 2-4 random nucleotides.

This receptor was identified in a boy aged 5 to 17 in good health. This chain links TRBV27 with TRBJ1-6; possibly TRBD1 for D (5 bases). Sequencing input: blood. The CDR3 sequence is CASSPLGAALHF. DNA of the CDR3: TGTGCCAGCAGTCCCCTAGGGGCGGCCCTCCACTTT.